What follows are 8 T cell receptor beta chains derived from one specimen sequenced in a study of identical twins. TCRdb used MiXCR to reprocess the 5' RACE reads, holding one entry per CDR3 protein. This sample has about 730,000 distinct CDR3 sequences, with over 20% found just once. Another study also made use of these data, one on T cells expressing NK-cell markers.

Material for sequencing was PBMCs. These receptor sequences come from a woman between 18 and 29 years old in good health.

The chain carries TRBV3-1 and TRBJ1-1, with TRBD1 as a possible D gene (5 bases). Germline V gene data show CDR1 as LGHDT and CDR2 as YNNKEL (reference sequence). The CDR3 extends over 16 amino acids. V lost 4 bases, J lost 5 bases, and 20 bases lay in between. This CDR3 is CASSRRDRVSTTEAFF. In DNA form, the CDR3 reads TGTGCCAGCAGCCGCCGGGACCGCGTATCGACTACTGAAGCTTTCTTT.

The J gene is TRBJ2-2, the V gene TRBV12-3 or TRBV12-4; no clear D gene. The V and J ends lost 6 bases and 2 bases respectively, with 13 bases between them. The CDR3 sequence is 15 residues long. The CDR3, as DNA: TGTGCCAGCAGCCCTATAGACACTAACACCGGGGAGCTGTTTTTT. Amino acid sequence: CASSPIDTNTGELFF.

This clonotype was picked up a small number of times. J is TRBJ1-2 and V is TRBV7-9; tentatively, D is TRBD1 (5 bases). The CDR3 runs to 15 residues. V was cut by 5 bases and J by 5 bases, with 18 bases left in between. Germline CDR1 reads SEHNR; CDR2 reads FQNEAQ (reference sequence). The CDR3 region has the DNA TGTGCCAGCAGCCCCCAACAGAGGGGAGTATATGGCTACACCTTC. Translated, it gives CASSPQQRGVYGYTF.

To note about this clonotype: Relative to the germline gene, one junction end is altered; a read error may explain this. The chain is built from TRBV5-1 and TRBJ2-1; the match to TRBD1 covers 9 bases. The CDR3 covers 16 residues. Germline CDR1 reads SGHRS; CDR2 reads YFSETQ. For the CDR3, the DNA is TGCTCCAGCAGCTTCGACCCGGGACAGGGATACAATGAGCAGTTCTTC. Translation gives CSSSFDPGQGYNEQFF.

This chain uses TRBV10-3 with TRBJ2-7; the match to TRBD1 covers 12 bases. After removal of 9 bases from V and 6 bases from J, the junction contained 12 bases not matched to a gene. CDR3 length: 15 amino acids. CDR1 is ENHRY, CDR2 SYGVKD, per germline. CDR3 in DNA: TGTGCCATACAGGCGGCGGGACAGGGGGCATTCGAGCAGTACTTC. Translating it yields CAIQAAGQGAFEQYF.

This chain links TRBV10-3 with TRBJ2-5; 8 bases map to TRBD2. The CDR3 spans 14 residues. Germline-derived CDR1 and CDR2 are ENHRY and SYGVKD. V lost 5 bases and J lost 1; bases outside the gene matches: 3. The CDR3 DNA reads TGTGCCATCAGTATTAGCGGGACCCAAGAGACCCAGTACTTC. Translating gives CAISISGTQETQYF.

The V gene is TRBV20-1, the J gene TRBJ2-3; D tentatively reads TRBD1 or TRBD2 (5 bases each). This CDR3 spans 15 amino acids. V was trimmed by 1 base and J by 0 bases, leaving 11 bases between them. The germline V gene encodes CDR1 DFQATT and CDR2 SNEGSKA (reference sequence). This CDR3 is CSARGGGSSTDTQYF. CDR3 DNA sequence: TGCAGTGCTAGAGGTGGGGGTTCGAGCACAGATACGCAGTATTTT.

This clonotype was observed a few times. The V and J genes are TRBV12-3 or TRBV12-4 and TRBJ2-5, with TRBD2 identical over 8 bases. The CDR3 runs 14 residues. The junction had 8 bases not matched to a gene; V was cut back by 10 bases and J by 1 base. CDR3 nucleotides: TGTGCCACCGCTAGTAGCGGGGTCCAAGAGACCCAGTACTTC. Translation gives CATASSGVQETQYF.